This TCR beta chain derives from a study of blood T cell repertoires in COVID-19. The CDR3 has 14 residues. With 3 bases clipped from V and 7 bases from J, the junction kept 6 bases outside the gene matches. Germline CDR1 is SGHRS and CDR2 is YFSETQ. This clone was observed a few times. Libraries were prepared by immunoSEQ multiplex PCR; TCRdb keeps only in-frame clonotypes and omits some of them. The table shows fewer than 500,000 clones, with roughly nine tenths occurring only once. Sequencing was done on a sample of PBMCs or T cells enriched from blood (not recorded which). This clonotype was sampled from a woman between 18 and 29 years old who had recovered from COVID-19. The rearrangement uses TRBV5-1 and TRBJ1-2, with 10 nucleotides matching TRBD1. Here the CDR3 DNA reads TGCGCCAGCAGCTCCGTGACAGGGGGCGCTGGCTACACCTTC. Protein product: CASSSVTGGAGYTF.